This paragraph reports one T cell receptor beta chain. This clonotype was counted at least ten times. It has no known antigen specificity. No base quality information exists; no much larger clone differs at one position. The library came from 5' RACE. For sequencing, a NextSeq 500 was employed. The TCR library protocol attached unique molecular identifiers to individual cDNA molecules to correct for sequencing error and PCR bias. TCR alpha and beta chains were both sequenced, and the abundances of alpha and beta sequences in each sample were closely correlated with each other. Per the source publication's procedure: Decombinator V4 was used to annotate the V gene, J gene and CDR3 of the TCR sequences. TCRs were defined as expanded if a significant change between any two time points was detected under a Poisson model with p below 0.0001. Abundances of TCRs were expressed as counts per million after normalisation to the total number of TCRs sequenced in each sample. MAIT TCRs were defined by TRAV1-2 paired with TRAJ12, TRAJ20 or TRAJ33, and iNKT TCRs by TRAV10 paired with TRAJ18. VDJdb, accessed 1 November 2021, was searched for CMV, EBV and SARS-CoV-2 annotated TCRs, excluding TCRs annotated for multiple antigens. Starting from the raw public reads, TCRdb applied fastp trimming at Q25, assembled clones with MiXCR and retained in-frame beta chains. Each entry is one CDR3 protein sequence, shown with its most common DNA and genes. The authors' filters were not applied to this entry. In this sample the table shows some 61,000 distinct CDR3 sequences, around 10% of which occur a single time. The ten most abundant clones make up 3.9% of the sample.

V lost 4 bases and J lost 0 bases; the stretch between them is 9 bases long. The CDR3 holds 14 amino acids from the cysteine to the phenylalanine. CDR3 DNA only is kept here, 42 bases in frame from base 1. As encoded in the germline V gene, CDR1 is MGHRA while CDR2 is YSYEKL. A case-control design nested within a healthcare worker cohort in London, UK, was used, with weekly nasopharyngeal swab PCR tests and blood sampling performed. Healthcare workers were recruited between 23 and 31 March 2020, during the week of the UK lockdown, and were followed weekly for up to roughly 16 weeks. The data belong to a study of early T cells in non-severe SARS-CoV-2 infection (dated by TCRdb to about 2021). Broadly, across the study: Because TCR sequencing relied on bulk RNA taken from unsorted whole blood, pairing of alpha and beta chains was not possible. On the study overall, not on this receptor specifically: VDJdb matching was skewed toward anti-spike CD8 responses, so virus-specific expansions were likely underestimated and private and CD4 specificities were missed.

The TCR was taken from an adult who was a healthcare worker with PCR-confirmed SARS-CoV-2 infection or an uninfected control (not recorded which). The rearranged chain carries TRBV4-1 and TRBJ1-1, with the D gene call left open. Sequencing was performed on whole blood, taken at baseline. The DNA reads as follows: TGCGCCAGCAGCCGGGATTATTTGAACACTGAAGCTTTCTTT. The translation is CASSRDYLNTEAFF.